This entry lists 18 T cell receptor beta chains sequenced from one sample in a study of blood T cells in healthy people across ages. Using a J-beta primer mix together with a sample-barcoded 5' primer, a second PCR was run for about 6 to 12 cycles. A single record per CDR3 protein comes from TCRdb applying MiXCR to the 5' RACE reads. The sample includes about a million distinct CDR3 sequences, roughly half of them seen just once. Material: blood. Receptors originate from a woman aged 60-75 years in good health.

This chain links TRBV5-1 with TRBJ2-1, with D uncertain. Trimming took off 4 bases at V and 3 bases at J, with 20 bases between the two ends. Per the germline V gene, CDR1 is SGHRS and CDR2 is YFSETQ. The CDR3 sequence is 17 residues long. The CDR3 is CASSATSRSYLYNEQFF. The DNA of the CDR3 is TGCGCCAGCAGCGCGACCTCTAGAAGCTACCTCTACAATGAGCAGTTCTTC.

The genes are TRBV5-1 and TRBJ2-7, with 9 bases that match TRBD1. Germline CDR1 reads SGHRS; CDR2 reads YFSETQ. The trim removed 4 bases at V and 1 base at J, leaving 9 bases unmatched. The CDR3 spans 16 residues. Here the CDR3 DNA reads TGCGCCAGCAGCCTTTTGGCACAGGGGGCGTCCTACGAGCAGTACTTC. It is translated as CASSLLAQGASYEQYF.

The chain has TRBV4-1 and TRBJ2-7; TRBD2 matches at 11 bases. The CDR3 spans 16 residues. In germline, CDR1 is MGHRA, CDR2 YSYEKL. The junction had 3 bases not matched to a gene; V was cut back by 2 bases and J by 0 bases. The DNA for the CDR3 is TGCGCCAGCAGCCAATCTACTAGCGGGAGCTCCTACGAGCAGTACTTC. Translated, it gives CASSQSTSGSSYEQYF.

This clonotype has only a few counts. This sequence joins TRBV6-1 and TRBJ2-1, with 10 bases lining up with TRBD2. The CDR3 has 14 residues. The V gene end was trimmed by 6 bases and the J gene end by 7 bases; junction bases not matched to a gene: 6. The germline gives CDR1 MNHNS, CDR2 SASEGT. The CDR3 nucleotides are TGTGCCAGCAGCGCCCTAGCGGGAGCAAATGAGCAGTTCTTC. Translating gives CASSALAGANEQFF.

The sample holds a few counts of this clonotype. This rearrangement joins TRBV29-1 to TRBJ2-3; D possibly corresponds to TRBD2 (7 bases). CDR3 size: 12 residues. V shed 4 bases and J shed 10 bases, with 15 bases lying between them. Germline values: CDR1 SQVTM, CDR2 ANQGSEA. Written as DNA, the CDR3 is TGCAGCGTTGTTGCGGGGGCCACGTCGCAGTATTTT. Its translation: CSVVAGATSQYF.

This clonotype was seen only a few times. The rearrangement links TRBV29-1 to TRBJ1-5; D unclear. Trimming shortened V by 6 bases and J by 6 bases, and 12 bases separated the two germline ends. The CDR3 is 12 residues long. Looked up from germline, CDR1 is SQVTM and CDR2 is ANQGSEA. CDR3 nucleotide sequence: TGCAGCGTCGGGGAGGGATTTCAGCCCCAGCATTTT. Protein: CSVGEGFQPQHF.

The J gene is TRBJ2-5, the V gene TRBV12-3 or TRBV12-4; weak D call: TRBD2 (6 bases). The V end lost 7 bases, the J end lost 5 bases, and 14 bases lay between the germline ends. The CDR3 is 13 residues long. CDR3 sequence reads: CASNRGGRETQYF. CDR3 bases: TGTGCCAGCAACCGTGGGGGGAGGGAGACCCAGTACTTC.

The chain links TRBV4-2 to TRBJ2-1; D remains ambiguous. V dropped 0 bases and J dropped 8 bases, with 17 bases sitting between them. Germline V gene data show CDR1 as LGHNA and CDR2 as YNFKEQ. The CDR3 extends over 16 amino acids. CDR3 loop: CASSQDGTRVSHEQFF. In DNA, the CDR3 is TGTGCCAGCAGCCAAGACGGCACTCGGGTCTCCCATGAGCAGTTCTTC.

This clonotype appeared a single time. J is TRBJ2-4 and V is TRBV20-1, with D perhaps matching TRBD1 (6 bases). The J call may be faulty, since TRBJ2-7 better matches the DNA end. Looked up from germline, CDR1 is DFQATT and CDR2 is SNEGSKA (reference sequence). The CDR3 runs to 11 residues. CDR3 in amino acids: CSALNRVEQYF. CDR3 DNA: TGCAGTGCCCTGAACAGGGTCGAGCAGTACTTC.

J is TRBJ2-5 and V is TRBV27, with 11 bases aligning to TRBD2. Germline V lookup: CDR1 MNHEY, CDR2 SMNVEV (reference sequence). The CDR3 consists of 14 residues. After removal of 10 bases from V and 3 bases from J, the junction contained 7 bases not matched to a gene. The CDR3: CATKTSGKEETQYF. The DNA of the CDR3 is TGTGCCACCAAGACTAGCGGGAAGGAAGAGACCCAGTACTTC.

The sample holds a few counts of this clonotype. The V call is TRBV5-1, the J call TRBJ2-7; the D gene is possibly TRBD1 (6 bases). The V end was cut by 0 bases, the J end by 6 bases, with 19 bases between. This CDR3 is built from 16 residues. The germline V gene has CDR1 SGHRS and CDR2 YFSETQ. This CDR3 reads CASSLAGQGPLSEQYF. The CDR3 DNA reads as TGCGCCAGCAGCTTGGCGGGCCAGGGGCCTTTGAGCGAGCAGTACTTC.

V usage is TRBV3-1 and J usage is TRBJ2-1; D gene uncertain. The CDR3 loop spans 14 amino acids. The germline CDR1 and CDR2 sequences are LGHDT and YNNKEL (reference sequence). V was pared by 6 bases and J by 6 bases, with 15 bases between. The CDR3 is CASSPQRLANEQFF. CDR3 nucleotides: TGTGCCAGCAGTCCCCAAAGGTTGGCCAATGAGCAGTTCTTC.

This clonotype showed up just a few times. The chain carries TRBV6-2 or TRBV6-3 and TRBJ2-1; TRBD2 matches 9 bases. The CDR3 is 17 amino acids. Germline CDR1 MNHEY, CDR2 SVGEGT. J gave up 3 bases and V 3 bases, and 9 bases lay outside the gene matches. The CDR3 DNA follows: TGTGCCAGCAGTTATACCCTAGCGGGACCGATCTACAATGAGCAGTTCTTC. This codes for CASSYTLAGPIYNEQFF.

This clonotype was seen only once. The chain joins TRBV4-2 to TRBJ2-1, with D possibly TRBD2 on 5 matching bases. CDR1 and CDR2 (germline): LGHNA, YNFKEQ. Between the trimmed V and J ends, which lost 0 bases and 10 bases, there was a span of 10 bases. This CDR3 has 13 amino acids. CDR3 sequence reads: CASSQDGTGEQFF. The CDR3, as DNA: TGTGCCAGCAGCCAAGACGGTACGGGGGAGCAGTTCTTC.

The V gene is TRBV5-1, the J gene TRBJ2-1; D is possibly TRBD2 (5 bases). Trimming removed 4 bases at V and 7 bases at J, with 9 bases between. This CDR3 comprises 12 residues. Germline CDR1 reads SGHRS; CDR2 reads YFSETQ. The CDR3 region has the DNA TGCGCCAGCAGCGGGCCGGGGAATGAGCAGTTCTTC. Translated, it gives CASSGPGNEQFF. Looking up the rest from reference TRBV5-1 and TRBJ2-1 gives the full variable domain: KAGVTQTPRYLIKTRGQQVTLSCSPISGHRSVSWYQQTPGQGLQFLFEYFSETQRNKGNFPGRFSGRQFSNSRSEMNVSTLELGDSALYLCASSGPGNEQFFGPGTRLTVL.

The genes are TRBV7-9 and TRBJ1-1; D is undetermined. Germline V gives CDR1 SEHNR, CDR2 FQNEAQ (reference sequence). V was cut by 1 base and J by 0 bases, with 9 bases left in between. The length of the CDR3 is 15 residues. The CDR3 reads CASSLVGPVNTEAFF. The DNA of the CDR3 is TGTGCCAGCAGCTTAGTAGGCCCGGTGAACACTGAAGCTTTCTTT.

The V and J genes are TRBV20-1 and TRBJ1-5, with a weak D call TRBD1 (5 bases). This CDR3 comprises 16 residues. Trimming took 1 base from V and 1 from J, leaving 14 bases between them. The germline V gene has CDR1 DFQATT and CDR2 SNEGSKA (reference sequence). CDR3 amino acids: CSARAPIGDSNQPQHF. Here the CDR3 DNA reads TGCAGTGCTAGAGCGCCAATAGGGGACAGCAATCAGCCCCAGCATTTT.

This clonotype was detected only a few times. Its ends do not fully match the called genes, so a read error is possible. The V and J genes are TRBV7-2 and TRBJ2-3, with D uncertain. Germline values: CDR1 SGHTA, CDR2 FQGNSA. The CDR3 extends over 16 amino acids. The CDR3 loop reads CASSLEVAYSTDTRYF. CDR3 nucleotide sequence: TGTGCCAGCAGCTTAGAGGTCGCCTATAGCACAGATACGCGGTATTTT.